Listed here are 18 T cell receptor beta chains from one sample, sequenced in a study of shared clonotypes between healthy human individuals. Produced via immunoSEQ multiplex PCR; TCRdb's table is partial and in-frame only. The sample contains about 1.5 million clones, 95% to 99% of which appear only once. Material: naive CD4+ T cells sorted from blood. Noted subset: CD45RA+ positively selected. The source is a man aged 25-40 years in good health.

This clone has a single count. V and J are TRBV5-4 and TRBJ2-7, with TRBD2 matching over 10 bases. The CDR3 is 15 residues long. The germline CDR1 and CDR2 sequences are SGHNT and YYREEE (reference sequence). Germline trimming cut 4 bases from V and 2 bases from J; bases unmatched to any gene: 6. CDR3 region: CASSPTSGYAYEQYF. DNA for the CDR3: TGTGCCAGCAGCCCGACTAGCGGGTACGCCTACGAGCAGTACTTC. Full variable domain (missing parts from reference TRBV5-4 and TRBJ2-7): ETGVTQSPTHLIKTRGQQVTLRCSSQSGHNTVSWYQQALGQGPQFIFQYYREEENGRGNFPPRFSGLQFPNYSSELNVNALELDDSALYLCASSPTSGYAYEQYFGPGTRLTVT.

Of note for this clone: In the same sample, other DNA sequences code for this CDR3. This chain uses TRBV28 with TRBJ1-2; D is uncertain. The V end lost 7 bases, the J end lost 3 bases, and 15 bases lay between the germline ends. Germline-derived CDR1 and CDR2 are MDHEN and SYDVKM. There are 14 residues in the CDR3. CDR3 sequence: CASTLEDGDYGYTF. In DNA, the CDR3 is TGTGCCAGCACCCTTGAGGACGGGGACTATGGCTACACCTTC.

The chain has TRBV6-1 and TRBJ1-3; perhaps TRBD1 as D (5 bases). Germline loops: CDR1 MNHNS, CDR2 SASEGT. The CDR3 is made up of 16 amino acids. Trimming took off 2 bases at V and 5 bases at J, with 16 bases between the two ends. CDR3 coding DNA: TGTGCCAGCAGTGAAACCCGGGACGTTTATCGAAACACCATATATTTT. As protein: CASSETRDVYRNTIYF.

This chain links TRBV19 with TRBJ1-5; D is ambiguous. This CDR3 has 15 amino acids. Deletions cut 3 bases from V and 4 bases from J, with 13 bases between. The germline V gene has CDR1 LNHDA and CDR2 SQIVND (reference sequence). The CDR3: CASSMGFSGNQPQHF. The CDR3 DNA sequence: TGTGCCAGTAGTATGGGCTTTTCGGGAAATCAGCCCCAGCATTTT.

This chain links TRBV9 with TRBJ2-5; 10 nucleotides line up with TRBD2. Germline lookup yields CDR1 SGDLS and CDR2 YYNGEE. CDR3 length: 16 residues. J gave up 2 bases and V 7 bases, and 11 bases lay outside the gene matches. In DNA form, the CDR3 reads TGTGCCAGCCGGGGAGCGGGAGGGCCGGATCAAGAGACCCAGTACTTC. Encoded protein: CASRGAGGPDQETQYF.

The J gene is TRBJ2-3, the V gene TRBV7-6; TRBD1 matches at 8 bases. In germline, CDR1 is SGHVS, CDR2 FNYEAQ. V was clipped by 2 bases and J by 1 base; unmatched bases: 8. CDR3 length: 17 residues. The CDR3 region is CASSLIGQGQGTDTQYF. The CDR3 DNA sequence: TGTGCCAGCAGCTTAATTGGCCAGGGACAGGGCACAGATACGCAGTATTTT.

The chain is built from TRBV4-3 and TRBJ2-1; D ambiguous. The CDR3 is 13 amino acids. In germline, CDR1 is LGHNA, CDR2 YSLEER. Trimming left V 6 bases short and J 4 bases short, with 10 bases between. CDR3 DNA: TGCGCCAGCAGAAAGGATGGGTACAATGAGCAGTTCTTC. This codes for CASRKDGYNEQFF.

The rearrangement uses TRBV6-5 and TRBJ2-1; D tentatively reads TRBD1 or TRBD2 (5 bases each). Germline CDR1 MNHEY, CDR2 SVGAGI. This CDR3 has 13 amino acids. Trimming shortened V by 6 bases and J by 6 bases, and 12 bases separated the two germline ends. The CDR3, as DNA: TGTGCCAGCAGGGACTCTGGGACCAATGAGCAGTTCTTC. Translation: CASRDSGTNEQFF.

The CDR3 protein is CASSDRRPVYEQYF. CDR3 DNA sequence: TGTGCCAGCAGCGACAGGCGACCGGTTTACGAGCAGTACTTC. The chain combines TRBV28 with TRBJ2-7, with a tentative D call TRBD1 (6 bases). This CDR3 spans 14 amino acids. CDR1 MDHEN and CDR2 SYDVKM come from the germline V gene. V was pared by 6 bases and J by 4 bases, with 16 bases between.

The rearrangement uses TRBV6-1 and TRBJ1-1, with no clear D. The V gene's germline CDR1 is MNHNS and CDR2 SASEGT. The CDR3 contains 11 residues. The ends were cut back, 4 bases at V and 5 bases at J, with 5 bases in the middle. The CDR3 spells CASSAATEAFF. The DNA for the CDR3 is TGTGCCAGCAGTGCTGCTACTGAAGCTTTCTTT.

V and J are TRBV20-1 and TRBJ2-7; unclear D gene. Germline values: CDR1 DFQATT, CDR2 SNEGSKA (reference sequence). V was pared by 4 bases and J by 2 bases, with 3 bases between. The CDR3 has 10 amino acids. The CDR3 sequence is CSANTYEQYF. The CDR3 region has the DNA TGCAGTGCTAACACCTACGAGCAGTACTTC.

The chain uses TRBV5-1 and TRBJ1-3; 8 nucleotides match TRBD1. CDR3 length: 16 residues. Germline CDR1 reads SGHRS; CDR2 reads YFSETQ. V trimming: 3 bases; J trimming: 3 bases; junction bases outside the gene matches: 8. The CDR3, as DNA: TGCGCCAGCAGCTACGGGGACAGGAGGATTGGAAACACCATATATTTT. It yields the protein CASSYGDRRIGNTIYF.

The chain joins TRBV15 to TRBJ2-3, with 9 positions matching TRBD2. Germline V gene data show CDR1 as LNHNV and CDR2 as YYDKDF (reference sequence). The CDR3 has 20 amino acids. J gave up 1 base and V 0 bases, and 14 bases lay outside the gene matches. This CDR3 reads CATSREFRTSDGGGTDTQYF. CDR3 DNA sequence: TGTGCCACCAGCAGAGAGTTTAGGACTAGCGATGGAGGTGGCACAGATACGCAGTATTTT.

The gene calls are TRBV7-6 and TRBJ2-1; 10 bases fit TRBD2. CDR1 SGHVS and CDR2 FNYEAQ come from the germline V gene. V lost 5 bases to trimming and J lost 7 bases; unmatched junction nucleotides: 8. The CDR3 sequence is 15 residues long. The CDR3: CASSERTSGSNEQFF. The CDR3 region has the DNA TGTGCCAGCAGCGAGCGGACTAGCGGATCAAATGAGCAGTTCTTC.

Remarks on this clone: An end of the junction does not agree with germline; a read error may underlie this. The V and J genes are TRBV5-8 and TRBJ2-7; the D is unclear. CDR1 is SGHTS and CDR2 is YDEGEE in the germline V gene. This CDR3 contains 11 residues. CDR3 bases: TGTGCCAGCAGCCCGTCCTTTGAGCAGTACTTT. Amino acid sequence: CASSPSFEQYF.

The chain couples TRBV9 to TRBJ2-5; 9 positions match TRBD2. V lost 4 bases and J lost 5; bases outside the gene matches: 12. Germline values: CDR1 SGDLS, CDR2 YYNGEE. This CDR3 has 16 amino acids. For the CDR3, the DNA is TGTGCCAGCAGCTCGGGACTAGCCTCTCCAGGGGAGACCCAGTACTTC. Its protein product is CASSSGLASPGETQYF.

Here the CDR3 DNA reads TGCGCCAGCAGCCAACCCAGACTAGCGGGAGCTAAAGATACGCAGTATTTT. It translates to CASSQPRLAGAKDTQYF. The V call is TRBV4-1, the J call TRBJ2-3; 12 bases fit TRBD2. The CDR3 is 17 amino acids. V lost 2 bases to trimming and J lost 5 bases; unmatched junction nucleotides: 8. The germline V gene encodes CDR1 MGHRA and CDR2 YSYEKL.

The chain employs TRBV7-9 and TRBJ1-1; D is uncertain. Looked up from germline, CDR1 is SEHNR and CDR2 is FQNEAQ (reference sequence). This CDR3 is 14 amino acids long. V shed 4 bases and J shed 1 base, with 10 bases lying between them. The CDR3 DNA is TGTGCCAGCAGCTCAAGGACCTCGAACACTGAAGCTTTCTTT. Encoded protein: CASSSRTSNTEAFF.